Shown below are 3 T cell receptor beta chains from a single sample sequenced in a study of cytomegalovirus exposure and HLA in healthy donors. Using immunoSEQ multiplex PCR, the repertoire was profiled, and TCRdb retains in-frame clones only, with some absent. The sample yields some 230,000 clones, 85% to 95% seen once. Material for sequencing was PBMCs. These receptors were taken from a woman aged 18-30 years in good health and CMV-seronegative.

The V and J genes are TRBV19 and TRBJ1-1; D is possibly TRBD1 (6 bases). The CDR3 has 11 residues. Germline V gives CDR1 LNHDA, CDR2 SQIVND (reference sequence). V lost 9 bases and J lost 7, with 12 bases in between. The CDR3 DNA follows: TGTGCCAGCAGAACAGGGATTGAAGCTTTCTTT. Translation: CASRTGIEAFF. The whole variable domain, filled in from reference TRBV19 and TRBJ1-1, reads DGGITQSPKYLFRKEGQNVTLSCEQNLNHDAMYWYRQDPGQGLRLIYYSQIVNDFQKGDIAEGYSVSREKKESFPLTVTSAQKNPTAFYLCASRTGIEAFFGQGTRLTVV.

The rearrangement joins TRBV6-6 to TRBJ1-2; TRBD1 matches 9 bases. CDR3 length: 15 residues. Germline loops: CDR1 MNHNY, CDR2 SVGAGI (reference sequence). V dropped 2 bases and J dropped 4; count of bases not matched to a gene: 5. The CDR3 DNA reads TGTGCCAGCAGTTACGCGGACAGGGGACCCTATGGCTACACCTTC. Translating it yields CASSYADRGPYGYTF.

This chain links TRBV11-2 with TRBJ2-4; TRBD2 might be the D (5 bases). The CDR3 totals 12 residues. The V gene lost 1 base and the J gene lost 15 bases, with 13 bases spanning the gap. Germline V gene lookup returns CDR1 SGHAT and CDR2 FQNNGV. CDR3 coding DNA: TGTGCCAGCAGCTTAGGGGTCCGGGGTTGGTACTTC. It codes for CASSLGVRGWYF.